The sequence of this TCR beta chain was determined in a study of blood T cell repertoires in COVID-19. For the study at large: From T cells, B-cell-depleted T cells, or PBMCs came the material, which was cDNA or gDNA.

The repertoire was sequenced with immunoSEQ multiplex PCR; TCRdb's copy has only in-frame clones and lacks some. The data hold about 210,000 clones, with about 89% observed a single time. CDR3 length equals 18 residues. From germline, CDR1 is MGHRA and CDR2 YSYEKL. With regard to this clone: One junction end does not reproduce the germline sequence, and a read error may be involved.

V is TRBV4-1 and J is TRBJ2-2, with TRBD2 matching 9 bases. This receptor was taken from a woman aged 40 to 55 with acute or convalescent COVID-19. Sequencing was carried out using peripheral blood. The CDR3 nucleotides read TGCGCCACCAGCCGCCAGGTCGCGGGGGGGACGAACACCGGGGAGCTGTTTTTT. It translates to CATSRQVAGGTNTGELFF.